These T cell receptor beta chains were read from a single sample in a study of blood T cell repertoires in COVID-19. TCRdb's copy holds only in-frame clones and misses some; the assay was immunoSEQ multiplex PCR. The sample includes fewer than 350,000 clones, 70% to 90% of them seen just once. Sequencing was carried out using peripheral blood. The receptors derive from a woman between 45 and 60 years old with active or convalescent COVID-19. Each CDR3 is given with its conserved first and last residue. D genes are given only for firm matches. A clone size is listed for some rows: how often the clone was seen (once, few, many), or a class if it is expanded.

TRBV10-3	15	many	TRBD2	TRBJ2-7	TGTGCCAGCACTGAGACTAGCGGGATTACCTACGAGCAGTACTTC	CASTETSGITYEQYF
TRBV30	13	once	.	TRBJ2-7	TGTGCCTGGAGTGCAATCAGGCTCTACGAGCAGTACTTC	CAWSAIRLYEQYF
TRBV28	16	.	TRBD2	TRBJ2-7	TGTGCCAGCAGCTCCCTCGGACTAGCGGAGAGCCACGAGCAGTACTTC	CASSSLGLAESHEQYF
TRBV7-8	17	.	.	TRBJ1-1	TGTGCCAGCAGCTTAGTCCTCCGTAGAGGGTGGAACACTGAAGCTTTCTTT	CASSLVLRRGWNTEAFF
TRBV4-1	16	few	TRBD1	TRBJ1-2	TGCGCCAGCGTTGAGAGTACAGGGGCCGCCCTCTATGGCTACACCTTC	CASVESTGAALYGYTF
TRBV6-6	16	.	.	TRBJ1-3	TGTGCCAGCACCCTTCAGGACGGGGACACTGGAAACACCATATATTTT	CASTLQDGDTGNTIYF
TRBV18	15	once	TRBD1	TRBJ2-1	TGTGCCAGCTCACCAGGACAGGGGCACTACAATGAGCAGTTCTTC	CASSPGQGHYNEQFF
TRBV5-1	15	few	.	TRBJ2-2	TGCGCCAGCAGCTTGAGTCAGGGATCGACCGGGGAGCTGTTTTTT	CASSLSQGSTGELFF
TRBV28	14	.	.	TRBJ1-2	TGTGCCACGCACGGAGACAGGCCTAACTATGGCTACACCTTC	CATHGDRPNYGYTF
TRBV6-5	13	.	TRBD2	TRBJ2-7	TGTGCCAGTCTAAGCGGGACCTCCTACGAGCAGTACTTC	CASLSGTSYEQYF
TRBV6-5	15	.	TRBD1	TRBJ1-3	TGTGCCAGCAGAGCCGACAGGGGAGGTGGAAACACCATATATTTT	CASRADRGGGNTIYF
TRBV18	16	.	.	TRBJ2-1	TGTGCCAGCTCACCAGGGCTATCCAGCTCCTACAATGAGCAGTTCTTC	CASSPGLSSSYNEQFF
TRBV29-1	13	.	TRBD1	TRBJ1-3	TGCAGCGGAATGACAGGGAGTGAAAACACCATATATTTT	CSGMTGSENTIYF
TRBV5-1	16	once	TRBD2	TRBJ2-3	TGCGCCAGCAGCGTGGGGACTAGCGGGGGCACAGATACGCAGTATTTT	CASSVGTSGGTDTQYF
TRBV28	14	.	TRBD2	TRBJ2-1	TGTGCCAGCTCACTAGCGGGACGGGACAATGAGCAGTTCTTC	CASSLAGRDNEQFF
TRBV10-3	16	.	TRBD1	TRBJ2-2	TGTGCCATCAGTGAGACTACAGGGGGCGCAGCCGGGGAGCTGTTTTTT	CAISETTGGAAGELFF
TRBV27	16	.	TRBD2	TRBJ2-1	TGTGCCAGCAGTTCCACCGGGACTAGCAACTACAATGAGCAGTTCTTC	CASSSTGTSNYNEQFF
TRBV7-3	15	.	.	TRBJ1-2	TGTGCCAGCAGCCTAGGGTACAGGACCCCGGGTGGCTACACCTTC	CASSLGYRTPGGYTF
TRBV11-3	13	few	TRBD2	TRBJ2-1	TGTGCCAGCAGTTTGGGCGGGACTAGCGATCAGTTCTTC	CASSLGGTSDQFF
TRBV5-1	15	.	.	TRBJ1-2	TGCGCCAGCAGCTTGGAAACAGGGCGGGCCTATGGCTACACCTTC	CASSLETGRAYGYTF
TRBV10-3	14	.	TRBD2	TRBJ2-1	TGTGCCATCAGTGAGGGCAGCGGGAGGTCCGAGCAGTTCTTC	CAISEGSGRSEQFF
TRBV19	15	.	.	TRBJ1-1	TGTGCCAGTAGTAGATCTCGAACTATGAACACTGAAGCTTTCTTT	CASSRSRTMNTEAFF
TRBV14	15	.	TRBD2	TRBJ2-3	TGTGCCAGCAGCCTAGAGAGACTAGCAACGGATACGCAGTATTTT	CASSLERLATDTQYF
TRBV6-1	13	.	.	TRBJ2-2	TGTGCCAGCATTCTACGCGACACCGGGGAGCTGTTTTTT	CASILRDTGELFF
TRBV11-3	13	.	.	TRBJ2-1	TGTGCCAGCAGCTTAGCCTTCTCCAATGAGCAGTTCTTC	CASSLAFSNEQFF
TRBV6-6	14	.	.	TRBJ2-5	TGTGCCAGCAGTCCCCCCTTCTTCCAAGAGACCCAGTACTTC	CASSPPFFQETQYF
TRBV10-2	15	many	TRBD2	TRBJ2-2	TGCGCCAGCAGCCACCGACTAGCCGACACCGGGGAGCTGTTTTTT	CASSHRLADTGELFF
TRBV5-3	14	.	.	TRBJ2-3	TGTGCCAGAAGCTTGCCCAACGGGCGGGGTACGCAGTATTTT	CARSLPNGRGTQYF
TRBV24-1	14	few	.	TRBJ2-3	TGTGCCACCAGTGGGGCTCCCCCCACAGATACGCAGTATTTT	CATSGAPPTDTQYF
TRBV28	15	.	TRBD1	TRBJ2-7	TGTGCCAGCAGTTTCCGTCGGGACAGCTCCTACGAGCAGTACTTC	CASSFRRDSSYEQYF
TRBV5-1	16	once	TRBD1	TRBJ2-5	TGCGCCAGCAGCTTGGCGGGGGACAGGGAACAAGAGACCCAGTACTTC	CASSLAGDREQETQYF